This T cell receptor (beta chain) came from a study of T cell clonality in common variable immunodeficiency. Only a few counts were recorded for this clone. Its antigen is not identified. The read finishes 3 residues shy of the CDR3 end, and the germline J gene is used to complete it. Heparinized whole blood, about 5 to 9 ml, came from each donor. Generated by immunoSEQ multiplex PCR, the TCRdb table keeps only in-frame clones and is missing some. This sample comprises 20,000 to 25,000 clones, none seen once only. Germline V gene sequence: CDR1 LNHDA, CDR2 SQIVND (reference sequence). The CDR3 sequence is 14 residues long. The V segment lost 5 bases and the J segment 4 bases; nucleotides outside the gene matches: 6. Study-wide points: What drives increased CVID clonality needs T cell subpopulation sequencing. Reportedly, TCR beta sequences from common variable immunodeficiency showed fewer deletions and N-nucleotide insertions. CVID subjects showed higher TCRbeta clonality than healthy controls. Links between repertoire features and CVID complications were heterogeneity-limited.

The genes are TRBV19 and TRBJ1-2; TRBD1 matches 8 bases. Sequencing input: peripheral blood mononuclear cells. The sequence was collected from a human donor with common variable immunodeficiency. The sequenced part of the CDR3 DNA is TGTGCCAGTAGTGTCCAGGGGGCCGGCTATGGC. Amino acids: CASSVQGAGYG. In full, the CDR3 is CASSVQGAGYGYTF. Full variable domain (rest looked up from reference TRBV19 and TRBJ1-2): DGGITQSPKYLFRKEGQNVTLSCEQNLNHDAMYWYRQDPGQGLRLIYYSQIVNDFQKGDIAEGYSVSREKKESFPLTVTSAQKNPTAFYLCASSVQGAGYGYTFGSGTRLTVV.